This T cell receptor (beta chain) originates from a study of CD8 T cells in ankylosing spondylitis. Germline V CDR1 and CDR2: MGHRA, YSYEKL. The CDR3 is 14 residues long. Deletions cut 0 bases from V and 13 bases from J, with 16 bases between. MiXCR, run by TCRdb on the 5' RACE reads, gives a single entry per CDR3 protein. The sample records about 360,000 distinct CDR3 sequences, roughly 20% being singletons. The chain employs TRBV4-1 and TRBJ2-1, with D maybe TRBD2 (5 bases). The TCR comes from a male donor with ankylosing spondylitis or in good health (not recorded which). The specimen sequenced was blood, either unsorted or a sorted T cell fraction (not recorded which). CDR3 region: CASSQDPRAREQFF. The DNA for the CDR3 is TGCGCCAGCAGCCAAGATCCCCGGGCTCGGGAACAGTTCTTC.